This TCR beta chain stems from a study of cytomegalovirus exposure and HLA in healthy donors. The study ran its PCR with 60 Vbeta and 13 Jbeta primers. The repertoire was sequenced with immunoSEQ multiplex PCR; TCRdb's copy has only in-frame clones and lacks some. The sample consists of around 250,000 clones, approximately 81% of them appearing once. On this clone: The target antigen is unknown.

Study observations and caveats: Later analysis associated a missense DCLRE1C variant with TCR beta V- and J-gene trimming.

CDR1 and CDR2 (germline): MDHEN, SYDVKM. Trimming took 7 bases from V and 6 from J, leaving 18 bases between them. This CDR3 has 14 amino acids. This receptor was identified in a woman aged 60 to 75 in good health and CMV-seropositive. The V call is TRBV28, the J call TRBJ1-2, with unresolved D. The sample was PBMCs. CDR3 nucleotide sequence: TGTGCCAGCATCTTATCGGGGAGTCTTCATGGCTACACCTTC. Translating it yields CASILSGSLHGYTF.